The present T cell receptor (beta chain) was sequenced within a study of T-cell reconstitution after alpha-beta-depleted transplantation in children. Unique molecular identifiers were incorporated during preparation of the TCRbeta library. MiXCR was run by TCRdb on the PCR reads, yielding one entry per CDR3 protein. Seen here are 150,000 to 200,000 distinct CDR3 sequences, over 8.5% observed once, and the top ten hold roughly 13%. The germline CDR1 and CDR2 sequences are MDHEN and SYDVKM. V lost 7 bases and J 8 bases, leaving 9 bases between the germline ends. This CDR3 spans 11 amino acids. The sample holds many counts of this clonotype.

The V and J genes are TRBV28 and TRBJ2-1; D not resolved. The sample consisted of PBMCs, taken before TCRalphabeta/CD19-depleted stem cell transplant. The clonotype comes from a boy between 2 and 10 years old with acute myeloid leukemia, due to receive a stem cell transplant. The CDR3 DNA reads TGTGCCAGCACGCGAGGCCATGAGCAGTTCTTC. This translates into CASTRGHEQFF.